Sequencing of this T cell receptor beta chain was carried out in a study of shared clonotypes between healthy human individuals. Replicate sorted-subset PCRs were loaded with 150 to 250 ng DNA, roughly 33,000 T cell genomes. Profiling relied on immunoSEQ multiplex PCR, and the TCRdb table lists in-frame clones only, not all of them. The data contain some 1.5 million clones, approximately 96% of them singletons. V lost 0 bases, J lost 5 bases, and 12 bases lay in between. The germline gives CDR1 SGHRS, CDR2 YFSETQ. CDR3 size: 14 residues. Study findings and constraints: Clonotypes shared by all four donors outscored non-shared clonotypes in generation probability.

Notes on this clone: The antigen remains unidentified.

This sequence was found in a young man in good health. Sequenced sample: naive CD4+ T cells sorted from blood. Noted subset: CD45RA+ positively selected. This chain uses TRBV5-1 with TRBJ2-7; no clear D gene. CDR3 nucleotide sequence: TGCGCCAGCAGCTTGGTAGGTAGTGTTGACGAGCAGTACTTC. This translates into CASSLVGSVDEQYF.